This T cell receptor (beta chain) was identified in a study of T-cell reconstitution after alpha-beta-depleted transplantation in children. Study observations and caveats: Two months or so post-transplant, alpha-beta T cells reportedly derived from several hundred expanded graft clones. It was surviving recipient T cells and thymic progenitors that gave some patients high TCRbeta diversity at day 60. T-cell counts and diversity at one year post-transplant came mainly from newly produced T cells.

CDR3 length: 13 amino acids. V was cut by 9 bases and J by 0 bases, with 9 bases left in between. CDR1 ENHRY and CDR2 SYGVKD come from the germline V gene. For TCRbeta, the library was prepared with unique molecular identifiers. TCRdb reprocessed the PCR reads with MiXCR, giving one entry per CDR3 protein. The sample records 70,000 to 95,000 distinct CDR3 sequences, 18% being singletons. As to this clonotype: Antigen specificity is unknown.

This receptor was obtained from a male patient aged 2 to 9 who had a stem cell transplant for acute lymphoblastic leukemia, so the T cells may come from the graft donor. This chain joins TRBV10-3 and TRBJ2-1, with D possibly being TRBD2 (6 bases). The sequencing used PBMCs, mostly from graft donor cells, collected 360 days after TCRalphabeta/CD19-depleted stem cell transplant. Here the CDR3 DNA reads TGTGCCATACGGGACTTCTCCTACAATGAGCAGTTCTTC. Translation gives CAIRDFSYNEQFF.